The present TCR beta chain was sequenced within a study of control samples from healthy donors and cancer patients. Using immunoSEQ multiplex PCR, the repertoire was profiled, and TCRdb retains in-frame clones only, with some absent. The table records about 140,000 clones, roughly 92% of them present only once. The CDR3 runs to 13 residues. Trimming left V 4 bases short and J 0 bases short, with 6 bases between. The V gene's germline CDR1 is SGHDN and CDR2 FVKESK. The receptor was isolated from a man aged 25 to 40 in good health. The chain couples TRBV14 to TRBJ1-1; the D is unclear. The sample was blood. The DNA of the CDR3 is TGTGCCAGCAGCCGGACGCTGAACACTGAAGCTTTCTTT. Translating gives CASSRTLNTEAFF.